In its sample, the clone carrying this T cell receptor (beta chain) was seen once. Generated by immunoSEQ multiplex PCR, the TCRdb table keeps only in-frame clones and is missing some. The sample contains tens of thousands of clones, 93% of which appear only once. This sample is part of a study of technical replicates of blood from several donors. The CDR3 covers 16 residues. The TCR originated in a human donor in good health. Some clones in this sample may be carry-over from other donors' samples. Material for sequencing was PBMCs. The rearrangement uses TRBV21-1 and TRBJ2-2; the D segment call TRBD2 is taken from the table without a DNA check. TRBV21-1 is flagged as a pseudogene. The CDR3 DNA reads as TGTGCCAGCACCGGGGGAGGGGATATGAACACCGGGGAGCTGTTTTTT. Translating gives CASTGGGDMNTGELFF.